This TCR beta chain originates from a study of cytomegalovirus exposure and HLA in healthy donors. Whole-study findings and limits: Some V segments, including TRBV6-2 and TRBV6-3, were excluded as indistinguishable.

The V segment lost 8 bases and the J segment 2 bases; nucleotides outside the gene matches: 4. CDR1 is MNHNS, CDR2 SASEGT, per germline. CDR3 size: 14 residues. About this clone itself: Its antigen remains unknown.

The PCR contained 60 Vbeta and 13 Jbeta primers. Using immunoSEQ multiplex PCR, the repertoire was profiled, and TCRdb retains in-frame clones only, with some absent. The sample yields about 110,000 clones, 67% seen once. The receptor was derived from a man between 18 and 29 years old in good health and CMV-seropositive. This sequence joins TRBV6-1 and TRBJ2-2; 8 bases map to TRBD2. Source material: PBMCs. The CDR3 DNA is TGTGCCAGCTGCCGGGGGGGAAACACCGGGGAGCTGTTTTTT. This translates into CASCRGGNTGELFF.